This TCR beta chain originates from a study of regulatory T cells in long-lasting Graves disease. Regarding the study as a whole: Favoring TRBV28, TRBJ1-2 and TRBJ2-5 was a feature seen in persistent disease.

The authors built TCR beta libraries using iRepertoire HTBI primers and Arm-PCR of CDR3 regions. TCRdb used MiXCR to reprocess the multiplex PCR reads, holding one entry per CDR3 protein. Of fewer than 450,000 distinct CDR3 sequences detected, about a quarter appear once; the ten largest clones hold over 25%. The time point denotes: persistent/refractory GD, antithyroid drugs over 5 years with positive TRAb. PBMC-extracted RNA yielded the TCR library. In its sample, this clonotype was seen a few times. Its specificity is unknown. Germline V gene data show CDR1 as SGHVS and CDR2 as FQNEAQ. The CDR3 is 14 residues long. Unmatched junction bases numbered 11, after V lost 4 bases and J lost 8 bases.

The specimen comprised peripheral blood mononuclear cells (PBMCs), sampled when the disease was refractory, from a patient treated with antithyroid drugs. The receptor comes from a female donor with Graves disease. The gene calls are TRBV7-8 and TRBJ2-7; 7 bases match TRBD1. This CDR3 reads CASSSRDSHFQQYF. CDR3 nucleotide sequence: TGTGCCAGCAGCTCTCGGGACAGCCACTTCCAGCAGTACTTC.